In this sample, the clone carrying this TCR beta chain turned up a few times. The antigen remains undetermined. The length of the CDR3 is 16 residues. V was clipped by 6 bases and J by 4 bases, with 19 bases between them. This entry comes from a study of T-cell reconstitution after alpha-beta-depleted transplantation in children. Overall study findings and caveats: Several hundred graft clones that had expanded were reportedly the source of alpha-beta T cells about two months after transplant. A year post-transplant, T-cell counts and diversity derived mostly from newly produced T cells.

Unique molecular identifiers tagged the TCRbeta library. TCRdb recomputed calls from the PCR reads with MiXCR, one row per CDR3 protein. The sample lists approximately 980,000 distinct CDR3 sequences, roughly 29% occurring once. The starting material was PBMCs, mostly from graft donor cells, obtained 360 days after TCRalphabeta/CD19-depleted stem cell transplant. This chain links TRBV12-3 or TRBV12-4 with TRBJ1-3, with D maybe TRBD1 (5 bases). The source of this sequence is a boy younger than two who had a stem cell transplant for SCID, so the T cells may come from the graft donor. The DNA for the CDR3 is TGTGCCAGCAGAATAACCCCAGGGTCATCAGGAAACACCATATATTTT. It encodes CASRITPGSSGNTIYF.